This T cell receptor (beta chain) derives from a study of cytomegalovirus exposure and HLA in healthy donors. In this sample, this clone turned up a few times. The PCR employed 60 Vbeta primers together with 13 Jbeta primers. Measured with immunoSEQ multiplex PCR; TCRdb has only the in-frame clones, and not every one. Of about 97,000 clones in the sample, over 60% were seen once. The CDR3 extends over 16 amino acids. The chain has TRBV21-1 and TRBJ1-5; TRBD1, the D gene given by the table, was not confirmed from the DNA. TRBV21-1 is tagged as a pseudogene. This TCR was recovered from a male donor in good health and CMV-seropositive. Sequencing was carried out using PBMCs. This chain's CDR3 is CASSILRQGSYQPQHF. DNA of the CDR3: TGTGCCAGCAGCATTTTGCGACAGGGATCATATCAGCCCCAGCATTTT.